These 15 T cell receptor beta chains were all obtained from the same sample, sequenced in a study of graft-versus-host responses after intestinal transplantation. Libraries were prepared by immunoSEQ multiplex PCR; TCRdb keeps only in-frame clonotypes and omits some of them. The sample includes around 50,000 clones, about 90% seen only once; the top ten take less than 2%. The sample here was PBMCs, taken 26 days after transplant. The receptors shown here come from a human patient who received an intestinal transplant, so some T cells may come from the graft donor.

The chain employs TRBV5-6 and TRBJ2-1; D may be TRBD2 (5 bases). This CDR3 spans 14 amino acids. Trimming took off 0 bases at V and 1 base at J, with 5 bases between the two ends. In germline, CDR1 is SGHDT, CDR2 YYEEEE. CDR3 amino acids: CASSLGGSYNEQFF. CDR3 sequence (DNA): TGTGCCAGCAGCTTGGGAGGGTCCTACAATGAGCAGTTCTTC. The variable domain in full, completed from reference TRBV5-6 and TRBJ2-1, reads DAGVTQSPTHLIKTRGQQVTLRCSPKSGHDTVSWYQQALGQGPQFIFQYYEEEERQRGNFPDRFSGHQFPNYSSELNVNALLLGDSALYLCASSLGGSYNEQFFGPGTRLTVL.

J is TRBJ2-5 and V is TRBV7-8; TRBD1 is a possible D gene (5 bases). Trimming cost V 5 bases and J 5 bases, with 18 bases left between them. The CDR3 loop spans 15 amino acids. Germline CDR1 reads SGHVS; CDR2 reads FQNEAQ. CDR3 loop: CASSRRQTSGETQYF. CDR3 in DNA: TGTGCCAGCAGCAGGCGACAGACCTCTGGGGAGACCCAGTACTTC. The entire variable domain, with the rest obtained from reference TRBV7-8 and TRBJ2-5, is as follows: GAGVSQSPRYKVAKRGQDVALRCDPISGHVSLFWYQQALGQGPEFLTYFQNEAQLDKSGLPSDRFFAERPEGSVSTLKIQRTQQEDSAVYLCASSRRQTSGETQYFGPGTRLLVL.

The chain has TRBV2 and TRBJ2-1, with 11 bases matching TRBD2. The germline V gene has CDR1 SNHLY and CDR2 FYNNEI. The CDR3 contains 18 residues. Trimming cost V 5 bases and J 3 bases; bases outside gene matches: 12. CDR3: CASSWGLAVLSSYNEQFF. CDR3 nucleotide sequence: TGTGCCAGCAGTTGGGGACTAGCGGTTCTTTCTAGCTACAATGAGCAGTTCTTC.

The chain joins TRBV19 to TRBJ2-3; 7 nucleotides align to TRBD2. The CDR3 runs 16 residues. Looked up from germline, CDR1 is LNHDA and CDR2 is SQIVND (reference sequence). With 2 bases clipped from V and 0 bases from J, the junction kept 5 bases outside the gene matches. CDR3 region: CASSISRETSTDTQYF. In nucleotides, the CDR3 is TGTGCCAGTAGTATATCGCGGGAGACTAGCACAGATACGCAGTATTTT.

DNA of the CDR3: TGTGCCAGCAGTCCGGGACAGGGCCAAAATGAAAAACTGTTTTTT. Its protein product is CASSPGQGQNEKLFF. The J gene is TRBJ1-4, the V gene TRBV7-9, with TRBD1 matching 9 bases. The CDR3 spans 15 residues. With V trimmed by 6 bases and J by 5 bases, 7 bases remained unmatched. CDR1 is SEHNR and CDR2 is FQNEAQ in the germline V gene (reference sequence). Full variable domain (rest looked up from reference TRBV7-9 and TRBJ1-4): DTGVSQNPRHKITKRGQNVTFRCDPISEHNRLYWYRQTLGQGPEFLTYFQNEAQLEKSRLLSDRFSAERPKGSFSTLEIQRTEQGDSAMYLCASSPGQGQNEKLFFGSGTQLSVL.

The chain combines TRBV28 with TRBJ1-2; perhaps TRBD1 as D (6 bases). V was trimmed by 3 bases and J by 5 bases, leaving 25 bases between them. CDR1 MDHEN and CDR2 SYDVKM come from the germline V gene. The CDR3 is 18 amino acids. Here the CDR3 DNA reads TGTGCCAGCAGTTTGCCCGTTCCGGCGGGGGGCGAGGGATATGGCTACACCTTC. Protein: CASSLPVPAGGEGYGYTF.

V and J are TRBV7-2 and TRBJ1-2; D possibly corresponds to TRBD1 (5 bases). V dropped 4 bases and J dropped 3 bases, with 12 bases sitting between them. The length of the CDR3 is 14 residues. CDR1 and CDR2 (germline): SGHTA, FQGNSA. For the CDR3, the DNA is TGTGCCAGCAGCTACTCCTCGACAGACTATGGCTACACCTTC. This codes for CASSYSSTDYGYTF.

The V call is TRBV5-4, the J call TRBJ1-2; the D is unclear. V gave up 0 bases and J gave up 4 bases, with 4 bases separating them. This CDR3 region has 12 residues. The germline gives CDR1 SGHNT, CDR2 YYREEE (reference sequence). In nucleotides, the CDR3 is TGTGCCAGCAGCTTGGCCAGCTATGGCTACACCTTC. This translates into CASSLASYGYTF.

This rearrangement joins TRBV5-1 to TRBJ1-1, with D hard to call. CDR3 length equals 12 residues. The germline V and J ends were trimmed by 0 bases and 3 bases, with 3 bases remaining between them. Germline-derived CDR1 and CDR2 are SGHRS and YFSETQ. CDR3 nucleotide sequence: TGCGCCAGCAGCTTGGCCGACACTGAAGCTTTCTTT. Translation gives CASSLADTEAFF.

This clone was found once. The J gene is TRBJ2-2, the V gene TRBV7-6, with D maybe TRBD1 (5 bases). CDR3 length: 15 amino acids. CDR1 and CDR2 from the germline V gene are SGHVS and FNYEAQ. V lost 1 base and J 7 bases, leaving 13 bases between the germline ends. The CDR3 reads CASSLEAGHGGELFF. DNA of the CDR3: TGTGCCAGCAGCTTAGAAGCAGGGCACGGCGGGGAGCTGTTTTTT.

The genes are TRBV19 and TRBJ2-6, with 8 bases identical to TRBD1. Germline lookup yields CDR1 LNHDA and CDR2 SQIVND (reference sequence). V lost 4 bases, J lost 8 bases, and 7 bases stayed unmatched. CDR3 length: 15 amino acids. The CDR3 loop reads CASSRDRGPPNVLTF. CDR3 DNA sequence: TGTGCCAGTAGTAGAGACAGGGGCCCCCCCAACGTCCTGACTTTC.

V and J are TRBV2 and TRBJ1-1; D possibly corresponds to TRBD1 (6 bases). Germline CDR1 is SNHLY and CDR2 is FYNNEI. The CDR3 has 15 amino acids. Trimming pared 3 bases from V and 9 bases from J, leaving 20 bases between. The CDR3 region is CASSDVGQGFSKAFF. The CDR3 bases are TGTGCCAGCAGTGATGTCGGCCAGGGGTTCTCCAAAGCTTTCTTT. The whole variable domain, filled in from reference TRBV2 and TRBJ1-1, reads EPEVTQTPSHQVTQMGQEVILRCVPISNHLYFYWYRQILGQKVEFLVSFYNNEISEKSEIFDDQFSVERPDGSNFTLKIRSTKLEDSAMYFCASSDVGQGFSKAFFGQGTRLTVV.

This clone has just a few counts. The V gene is TRBV14, the J gene TRBJ1-1, with D unresolved. The V end lost 4 bases, the J end lost 7 bases, and 16 bases lay between the germline ends. Germline CDR1 and CDR2: SGHDN and FVKESK. CDR3 length: 14 residues. The DNA of the CDR3 is TGTGCCAGCAGCCCCGTGGGTGCGGGAAATGAAGCTTTCTTT. Translation gives CASSPVGAGNEAFF.

V gene TRBV15 combines with J gene TRBJ2-1; 15 positions match TRBD2. V was clipped by 2 bases and J by 7 bases; unmatched bases: 6. CDR1 is LNHNV and CDR2 is YYDKDF in the germline V gene (reference sequence). This CDR3 comprises 17 residues. The CDR3 coding sequence is TGTGCCACCAGCAGACCTGGGACTAGCGGGGGGATAAATGAGCAGTTCTTC. It codes for CATSRPGTSGGINEQFF.

The chain carries TRBV25-1 and TRBJ1-6; the match to TRBD1 covers 8 bases. With V trimmed by 1 base and J by 1 base, 6 bases remained unmatched. Germline-derived CDR1 and CDR2 are MGHDK and SYGVNS. CDR3 length: 18 residues. This chain's CDR3 is CASSEWQGARSYNSPLHF. The CDR3 DNA follows: TGTGCCAGCAGTGAATGGCAGGGGGCGAGGTCCTATAATTCACCCCTCCACTTT.